This is a list of T cell receptor beta chains from one sample in a study of CD8 T cells in ankylosing spondylitis. A single record per CDR3 protein comes from TCRdb applying MiXCR to the 5' RACE reads. The sample consists of hundreds of thousands of distinct CDR3 sequences, roughly 20% of them appearing once. Input material: blood, either unsorted or a sorted T cell fraction (not recorded which). The origin of the receptors is a male donor with ankylosing spondylitis or in good health (not recorded which). Each CDR3 is given with its conserved first and last residue. The order of the fields is D gene, J gene, clone size, V gene, CDR3 DNA, CDR3 protein. The D gene is left open where the match is weak. Expanded clones are given a class, and other clones once, few, many or no size at all.

>NA|TRBJ1-3|few|TRBV10-3
TGTGCCATCGGGGGTACTGGTAACACCATATATTTT
CAIGGTGNTIYF
>TRBD1|TRBJ2-2|few|TRBV20-1
TGCAGTGCTAGGCCGGGACAGGGAGTCACCGGGGAGCTGTTTTTT
CSARPGQGVTGELFF
>TRBD1|TRBJ1-5|few|TRBV12-3/TRBV12-4
TGTGCCAGCAGTCCACGGGACAGAACCCAGCCCCAGCATTTT
CASSPRDRTQPQHF
>NA|TRBJ2-5|few|TRBV12-3/TRBV12-4
TGTGCCAGCAGCCCTCGGACCGGGGAGGGGGTCTTTGCCCAGTACTTC
CASSPRTGEGVFAQYF
>TRBD2|TRBJ2-1|few|TRBV7-9
TGTGCCAGCACCCGATTTGCTAGCGGTGAGCAGTTCTTC
CASTRFASGEQFF
>NA|TRBJ2-5|few|TRBV7-2
TGTGCCAGCAGCGAAAGATGGGAGACCCAGTACTTC
CASSERWETQYF
>TRBD2|TRBJ2-3|NA|TRBV12-3/TRBV12-4
TGTGCCAGCAAGCGGGGGGCATACACAGATACGCAGTATTTT
CASKRGAYTDTQYF
>NA|TRBJ1-5|few|TRBV2
TGTGCCAGCAGTGTAGGGACCGCTAGCAATCAGCCCCAGCATTTT
CASSVGTASNQPQHF
>TRBD2|TRBJ2-4|few|TRBV5-5
TGTGCCAGCAGCGTAGCGGGAGTCGAAAACATTCAGTACTTC
CASSVAGVENIQYF
>NA|TRBJ2-1|few|TRBV27
TGTGCCAGCAGTACTTTACAGGGTAATGAGCAGTTCTTC
CASSTLQGNEQFF
>TRBD1|TRBJ1-3|NA|TRBV5-1
TGCGCCAGCAGCCGGGGACAGATCTCTGGAAACACCATATATTTT
CASSRGQISGNTIYF
>TRBD2|TRBJ2-3|NA|TRBV12-3/TRBV12-4
TGTGCCAGCACTTTGATAGCGGGGGCCCAGTATTTT
CASTLIAGAQYF
>NA|TRBJ1-6|NA|TRBV9
TGTGCCAGCAGCGTAGGGCAGGGCGAATCACCCCTCCACTTT
CASSVGQGESPLHF
>TRBD1|TRBJ1-5|few|TRBV18
TGTGCCAGCTCCCCAGCGACAGGGTTGTCCAATCAGCCCCAGCATTTT
CASSPATGLSNQPQHF
>TRBD2|TRBJ2-5|NA|TRBV6-1
TGTGCCAGCAGGACAGCAACTAGCGGGGGGGTGAGGGAGACCCAGTACTTC
CASRTATSGGVRETQYF